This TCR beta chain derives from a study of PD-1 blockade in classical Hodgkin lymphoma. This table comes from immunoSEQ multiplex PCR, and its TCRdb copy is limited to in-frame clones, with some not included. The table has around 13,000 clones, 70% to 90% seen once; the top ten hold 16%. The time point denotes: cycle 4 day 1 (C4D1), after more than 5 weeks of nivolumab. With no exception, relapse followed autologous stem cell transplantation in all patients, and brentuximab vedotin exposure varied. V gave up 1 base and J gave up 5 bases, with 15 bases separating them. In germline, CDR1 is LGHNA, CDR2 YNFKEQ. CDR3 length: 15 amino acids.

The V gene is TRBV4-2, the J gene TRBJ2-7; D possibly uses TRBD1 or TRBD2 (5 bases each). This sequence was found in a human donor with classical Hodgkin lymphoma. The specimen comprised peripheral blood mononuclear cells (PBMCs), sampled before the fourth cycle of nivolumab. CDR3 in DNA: TGTGCCAGCAGCCAAGTAAGGGACGGCAACAACGAGCAGTACTTC. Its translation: CASSQVRDGNNEQYF.